Presented here are 31 T cell receptor beta chains from one specimen sequenced in a study of PD-1 blockade in classical Hodgkin lymphoma. TCRdb's copy holds only in-frame clones and misses some; the assay was immunoSEQ multiplex PCR. The table includes 20,000 to 25,000 clones, over 60% detected once. The time point is: cycle 4 day 1 (C4D1), after six to seven weeks of nivolumab. All the patients suffered relapse after autologous stem cell transplantation, and brentuximab vedotin exposure differed. Source: peripheral blood mononuclear cells (PBMCs), taken before the fourth cycle of nivolumab. The receptors shown here come from a human donor with classical Hodgkin lymphoma.

This clone ranks as medium-sized. The genes are TRBV5-6 and TRBJ1-5; D possibly corresponds to TRBD1 (5 bases). CDR1 and CDR2 (germline): SGHDT, YYEEEE. Between the trimmed V and J ends, which lost 4 bases and 4 bases, there was a span of 15 bases. The CDR3 runs 15 residues. The CDR3 sequence: CASSPGGGVNQPQHF. The CDR3 nucleotides are TGTGCCAGCAGCCCTGGGGGGGGAGTTAATCAGCCCCAGCATTTT. Filled out from reference TRBV5-6 and TRBJ1-5, the complete variable domain reads DAGVTQSPTHLIKTRGQQVTLRCSPKSGHDTVSWYQQALGQGPQFIFQYYEEEERQRGNFPDRFSGHQFPNYSSELNVNALLLGDSALYLCASSPGGGVNQPQHFGDGTRLSIL.

The CDR3 is CASSQSRDSYGYTF. In DNA, the CDR3 is TGTGCCAGCAGCCAAAGCCGGGACAGCTATGGCTACACCTTC. J is TRBJ1-2 and V is TRBV14; 7 nucleotides align to TRBD1. The ends lost 2 bases at V and 4 bases at J; junction bases unmatched: 4. This CDR3 contains 14 residues. CDR1 and CDR2 (germline): SGHDN, FVKESK.

J is TRBJ2-1 and V is TRBV14, with 10 bases matching TRBD2. The junction had 5 bases not matched to a gene; V was cut back by 5 bases and J by 10 bases. The CDR3 contains 13 residues. In germline, CDR1 is SGHDN, CDR2 FVKESK. For the CDR3, the DNA is TGTGCCAGCAGCAATAGCGGGGGGACAGAGCAGTTCTTC. Translating gives CASSNSGGTEQFF.

V usage is TRBV7-2 and J usage is TRBJ2-1; no clear D. The CDR3 runs 12 residues. Trimming took off 1 base at V and 9 bases at J, with 7 bases between the two ends. Germline CDR1 SGHTA, CDR2 FQGNSA. The CDR3 nucleotides are TGTGCCAGCAGCTTAGAGTTGGGTGAGCAGTTCTTC. Its translation is CASSLELGEQFF.

The chain uses TRBV5-4 and TRBJ2-1, with 8 bases matching TRBD2. Germline CDR1 is SGHNT and CDR2 is YYREEE (reference sequence). The J segment lost 7 bases and the V segment lost 6 bases, leaving 9 bases of the junction unmatched. CDR3 size: 14 residues. CDR3 protein: CASTPAGVLNEQFF. In DNA form, the CDR3 reads TGTGCCAGCACCCCAGCGGGAGTGCTGAATGAGCAGTTCTTC.

This chain uses TRBV4-2 with TRBJ2-5; 8 bases map to TRBD2. Looked up from germline, CDR1 is LGHNA and CDR2 is YNFKEQ. V lost 0 bases to trimming and J lost 4 bases; unmatched junction nucleotides: 7. CDR3 length equals 16 residues. DNA of the CDR3: TGTGCCAGCAGCCAAGAACCGCGGGGGGCTCGAGAGACCCAGTACTTC. It is translated as CASSQEPRGARETQYF.

This clone was recorded a few times. The rearrangement joins TRBV7-9 to TRBJ2-1, with 13 bases that match TRBD2. V lost 6 bases, J lost 12 bases, and 14 bases stayed unmatched. The CDR3 sequence is 16 residues long. Germline lookup yields CDR1 SEHNR and CDR2 FQNEAQ (reference sequence). This chain's CDR3 is CASSWNRLAGGLAQFF. The DNA for the CDR3 is TGTGCCAGCAGTTGGAACCGACTAGCGGGGGGCCTGGCGCAGTTCTTC.

This clone was found once. The chain uses TRBV18 and TRBJ2-7, with D possibly matching TRBD2 (6 bases). Germline values: CDR1 KGHSH, CDR2 LQKENI. V shed 2 bases and J shed 2 bases, with 10 bases lying between them. The CDR3 is 14 amino acids. The CDR3: CASSPGTSPYEQYF. The CDR3 DNA reads TGTGCCAGCTCACCAGGGACTTCCCCCTACGAGCAGTACTTC.

The chain couples TRBV7-9 to TRBJ1-6, with a weak D call TRBD1 (6 bases). V was trimmed by 2 bases and J by 5 bases, leaving 10 bases between them. The CDR3 is 15 residues long. Germline V gene data show CDR1 as SEHNR and CDR2 as FQNEAQ (reference sequence). CDR3 region: CASSLSRGDNSPLHF. DNA for the CDR3: TGTGCCAGCAGCTTATCCAGGGGCGATAATTCACCCCTCCACTTT.

This chain links TRBV7-2 with TRBJ2-1, with 8 nucleotides matching TRBD1. Germline lookup yields CDR1 SGHTA and CDR2 FQGNSA. The CDR3 contains 15 residues. V trimming: 5 bases; J trimming: 4 bases; junction bases outside the gene matches: 7. The chain's CDR3 is CASSLDRGTYNEQFF. CDR3 nucleotide sequence: TGTGCCAGCAGCCTCGACAGGGGAACTTACAATGAGCAGTTCTTC.

This clone has just a few counts. V and J are TRBV4-1 and TRBJ2-7, with 9 nucleotides matching TRBD2. Per the germline V gene, CDR1 is MGHRA and CDR2 is YSYEKL. The CDR3 consists of 16 residues. J gave up 7 bases and V 1 base, and 11 bases lay outside the gene matches. In nucleotides, the CDR3 is TGCGCCAGCAGCCAAGGAAGGACTAGCGACCCGGGGGAGCAGTACTTC. Its translation is CASSQGRTSDPGEQYF.

The chain is built from TRBV2 and TRBJ1-1, with D unresolved. V lost 7 bases and J 0 bases, leaving 9 bases between the germline ends. The CDR3 spans 13 residues. Germline V gene data show CDR1 as SNHLY and CDR2 as FYNNEI. Here the CDR3 reads CASNRFMNTEAFF. The DNA of the CDR3 is TGTGCCAGCAATAGGTTCATGAACACTGAAGCTTTCTTT.

This chain links TRBV7-2 with TRBJ2-4, with D unclear. This CDR3 has 14 residues. V was pared by 1 base and J by 0 bases, with 4 bases between. The V gene's germline CDR1 is SGHTA and CDR2 FQGNSA. The chain's CDR3 is CASSLERAKNIQYF. CDR3 coding DNA: TGTGCCAGCAGCTTAGAGCGAGCCAAAAACATTCAGTACTTC.

With regard to this clone: A junction boundary mismatches the germline segment, possibly from a read error. The chain carries TRBV9 and TRBJ2-6; D is unclear. This CDR3 is built from 13 residues. Germline V gives CDR1 SGDLS, CDR2 YYNGEE. The CDR3 loop is CASKSSGANVLTF. Here the CDR3 DNA reads TGTGCCAGCAAAAGCTCTGGCGCCAACGTCCTGACTTTC.

The genes are TRBV7-8 and TRBJ2-1, with D possibly matching TRBD2 (5 bases). There are 13 residues in the CDR3. Trimming took 3 bases from V and 5 from J, leaving 8 bases between them. Germline assignment: CDR1 SGHVS and CDR2 FQNEAQ. CDR3 sequence: CASSFREHNEQFF. The DNA of the CDR3 is TGTGCCAGCAGCTTTAGGGAGCACAATGAGCAGTTCTTC.

The chain combines TRBV2 with TRBJ2-5, with TRBD2 matching 11 bases. Trimming cost V 4 bases and J 9 bases; bases outside gene matches: 13. The CDR3 is 16 residues long. CDR1 and CDR2 from the germline V gene are SNHLY and FYNNEI. The CDR3 loop is CASSGALAGGPEAQYF. The CDR3 nucleotides read TGTGCCAGCAGTGGTGCTCTAGCGGGAGGTCCGGAGGCCCAGTACTTC.

The chain couples TRBV7-2 to TRBJ2-5; TRBD1 matches at 9 bases. Germline CDR1 SGHTA, CDR2 FQGNSA. The ends lost 5 bases at V and 4 bases at J; junction bases unmatched: 8. This CDR3 has 15 residues. The CDR3 DNA reads TGTGCCAGCAGCCCCGGACAGGGGAGGTCAGAGACCCAGTACTTC. Amino acid sequence: CASSPGQGRSETQYF.

This clone was recorded only once. The chain couples TRBV10-3 to TRBJ1-1; 7 bases line up with TRBD1. Trimming at V came to 3 bases and at J to 0 bases, leaving 7 bases not matched to a gene. The CDR3 consists of 16 residues. Germline CDR1 and CDR2: ENHRY and SYGVKD. Here the CDR3 reads CAISDPRTGMNTEAFF. Here the CDR3 DNA reads TGTGCCATCAGTGACCCGAGGACAGGAATGAACACTGAAGCTTTCTTT.

This sequence joins TRBV5-1 and TRBJ1-4; no reliable D call. The length of the CDR3 is 15 residues. Trimming cost V 2 bases and J 8 bases, with 16 bases left between them. CDR1 and CDR2 (germline): SGHRS, YFSETQ. In DNA form, the CDR3 reads TGCGCCAGCAGCTTCGAAGGGAAGCCTCGAGAAAAACTGTTTTTT. Protein: CASSFEGKPREKLFF.

This clone has just one count. The chain recombines TRBV11-2 with TRBJ1-4, with D unresolved. Germline CDR1 SGHAT, CDR2 FQNNGV. V lost 5 bases and J 7 bases, leaving 20 bases between the germline ends. This CDR3 is built from 16 residues. CDR3 nucleotides: TGTGCCAGCAGCCAAGTTAGGATACAGCGGCGTGAAAAACTGTTTTTT. It codes for CASSQVRIQRREKLFF. The full variable domain, in which reference TRBV11-2 and TRBJ1-4 provide the parts outside the CDR3, is EAGVAQSPRYKIIEKRQSVAFWCNPISGHATLYWYQQILGQGPKLLIQFQNNGVVDDSQLPKDRFSAERLKGVDSTLKIQPAKLEDSAVYLCASSQVRIQRREKLFFGSGTQLSVL.

V and J are TRBV21-1 and TRBJ2-2; the table's D call, TRBD2, has no DNA check behind it. TRBV21-1 has pseudogene status. This CDR3 has 12 amino acids. CDR3 sequence reads: CASSKVAGELFF. The CDR3 bases are TGTGCCAGCAGCAAAGTCGCCGGGGAGCTGTTTTTT.

The chain recombines TRBV28 with TRBJ2-7; 9 bases map to TRBD2. The V segment lost 6 bases and the J segment 6 bases; nucleotides outside the gene matches: 6. Germline V CDR1 and CDR2: MDHEN, SYDVKM. The CDR3 contains 13 residues. CDR3 DNA: TGTGCCAGCAGAGGCGGGAGGGTGGGCGAGCAGTACTTC. This gives the protein CASRGGRVGEQYF.

The chain employs TRBV28 and TRBJ2-3; D is perhaps TRBD1 (6 bases). CDR1 is MDHEN, CDR2 SYDVKM, per germline. The CDR3 has 14 amino acids. V lost 6 bases and J lost 2, with 12 bases in between. CDR3 amino acids: CASRAGVPTDTQYF. CDR3 bases: TGTGCCAGCAGAGCAGGGGTTCCCACAGATACGCAGTATTTT.

V usage is TRBV5-4 and J usage is TRBJ1-2; the match to TRBD1 covers 8 bases. CDR1 and CDR2 from the germline V gene are SGHNT and YYREEE (reference sequence). Trimming removed 1 base from V and 7 bases from J; junction bases left unmatched: 12. The CDR3 has 16 residues. The CDR3 DNA reads TGTGCCAGCAGCTTGTATACTGGACAGGGAGCAGGTGGCTACACCTTC. Amino acids: CASSLYTGQGAGGYTF.

As concerns this clone: The junction differs from germline at one of its ends, possibly a read error. The V gene is TRBV19, the J gene TRBJ2-3; D gene unclear. There are 12 residues in the CDR3. Germline values: CDR1 LNHDA, CDR2 SQIVND (reference sequence). The chain's CDR3 is CASSTNRVPSHF. CDR3 DNA: TGTGCCAGTAGTACAAACCGGGTCCCCTCCCATTTT.

In nucleotides, the CDR3 is TGTGCCAGCAGCGAAAATACAGGGCAGGCTGAAGCTTTCTTT. As protein: CASSENTGQAEAFF. The V call is TRBV7-6, the J call TRBJ1-1, with TRBD1 as a possible D gene (6 bases). The germline gives CDR1 SGHVS, CDR2 FNYEAQ. The germline V and J ends were trimmed by 5 bases and 6 bases, with 16 bases remaining between them. CDR3 length: 14 amino acids.

V usage is TRBV7-2 and J usage is TRBJ2-5, with 8 bases lining up with TRBD1. V lost 2 bases and J lost 5; bases outside the gene matches: 7. Germline CDR1 is SGHTA and CDR2 is FQGNSA. The CDR3 is 15 residues long. The CDR3 here is CASSLSQGAWETQYF. CDR3 coding DNA: TGTGCCAGCAGCTTAAGCCAGGGGGCCTGGGAGACCCAGTACTTC.

The V gene is TRBV7-2, the J gene TRBJ1-4, with D possibly TRBD1 on 5 matching bases. Germline CDR1 and CDR2: SGHTA and FQGNSA. V was cut by 2 bases and J by 7 bases, with 11 bases left in between. This CDR3 spans 14 amino acids. The CDR3 sequence is CASSLSRGPEKLFF. CDR3 in DNA: TGTGCCAGCAGCTTAAGCCGGGGCCCTGAAAAACTGTTTTTT.

The V gene is TRBV9, the J gene TRBJ1-2; maybe TRBD1 (5 bases). V was clipped by 0 bases and J by 2 bases, with 17 bases between them. CDR3 size: 17 residues. Germline V gene sequence: CDR1 SGDLS, CDR2 YYNGEE. The CDR3 reads CASSVAPPGGMNYGYTF. The CDR3 DNA follows: TGTGCCAGCAGCGTAGCTCCCCCGGGGGGGATGAACTATGGCTACACCTTC.

This chain uses TRBV7-9 with TRBJ1-2; no clear D gene. The CDR3 is made up of 13 amino acids. Looked up from germline, CDR1 is SEHNR and CDR2 is FQNEAQ (reference sequence). Trimming shortened V by 3 bases and J by 1 base, and 6 bases separated the two germline ends. The DNA of the CDR3 is TGTGCCAGCAGCTTTGAGAGTAACTATGGCTACACCTTC. The encoded protein is CASSFESNYGYTF.

V is TRBV11-2 and J is TRBJ2-2; D perhaps matches TRBD2 (6 bases). Germline lookup yields CDR1 SGHAT and CDR2 FQNNGV. Trimming stripped 5 bases from V and 8 bases from J, with 15 bases between. The CDR3 is made up of 14 amino acids. This chain's CDR3 is CASSPSGSRGELFF. Here the CDR3 DNA reads TGTGCCAGCAGCCCGTCCGGGAGTAGAGGGGAGCTGTTTTTT. The full variable domain, rest sourced from reference TRBV11-2 and TRBJ2-2, is EAGVAQSPRYKIIEKRQSVAFWCNPISGHATLYWYQQILGQGPKLLIQFQNNGVVDDSQLPKDRFSAERLKGVDSTLKIQPAKLEDSAVYLCASSPSGSRGELFFGEGSRLTVL.